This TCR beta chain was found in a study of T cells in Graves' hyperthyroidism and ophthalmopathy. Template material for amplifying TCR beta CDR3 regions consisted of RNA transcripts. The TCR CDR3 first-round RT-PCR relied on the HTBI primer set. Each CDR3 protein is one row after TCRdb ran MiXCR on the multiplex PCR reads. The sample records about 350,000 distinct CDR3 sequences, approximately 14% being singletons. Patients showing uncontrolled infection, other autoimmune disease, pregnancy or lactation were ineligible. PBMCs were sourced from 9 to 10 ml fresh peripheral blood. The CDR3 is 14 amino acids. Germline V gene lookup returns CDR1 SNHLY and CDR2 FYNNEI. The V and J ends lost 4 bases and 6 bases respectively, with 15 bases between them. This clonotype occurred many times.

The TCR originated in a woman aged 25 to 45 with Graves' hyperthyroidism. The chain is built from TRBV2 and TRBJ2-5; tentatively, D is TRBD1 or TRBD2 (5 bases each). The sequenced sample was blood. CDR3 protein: CASSGFSGAQTQYF. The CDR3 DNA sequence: TGTGCCAGCAGTGGCTTTTCCGGGGCGCAGACCCAGTACTTC.